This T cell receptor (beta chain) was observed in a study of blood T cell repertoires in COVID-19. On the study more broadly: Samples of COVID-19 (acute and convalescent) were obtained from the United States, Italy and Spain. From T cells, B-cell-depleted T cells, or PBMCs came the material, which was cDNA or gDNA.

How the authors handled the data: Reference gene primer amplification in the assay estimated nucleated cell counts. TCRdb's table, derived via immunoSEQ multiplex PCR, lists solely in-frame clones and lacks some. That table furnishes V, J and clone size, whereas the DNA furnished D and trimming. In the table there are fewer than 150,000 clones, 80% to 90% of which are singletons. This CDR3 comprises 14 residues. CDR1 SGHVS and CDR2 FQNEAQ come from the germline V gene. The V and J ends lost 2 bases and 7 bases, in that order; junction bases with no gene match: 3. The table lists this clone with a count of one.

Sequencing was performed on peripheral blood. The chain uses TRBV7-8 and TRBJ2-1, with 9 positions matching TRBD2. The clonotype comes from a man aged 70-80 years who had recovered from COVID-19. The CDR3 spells CASSLRREGNEQFF. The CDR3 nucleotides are TGTGCCAGCAGCTTACGGCGGGAGGGAAATGAGCAGTTCTTC.